These 29 T cell receptor beta chains were sequenced from one sample in a study of blood T cell repertoires in COVID-19. The repertoire was sequenced with immunoSEQ multiplex PCR; TCRdb's copy has only in-frame clones and lacks some. The sample lists around 370,000 clones, roughly 89% occurring once. Sequencing was carried out using peripheral blood. These receptors all come from a man younger than 35 with active or convalescent COVID-19.

This clone was seen a single time. This chain connects TRBV6-6 to TRBJ2-3; maybe TRBD2 (6 bases). Germline V lookup: CDR1 MNHNY, CDR2 SVGAGI (reference sequence). V lost 6 bases and J lost 3, with 16 bases in between. The CDR3 contains 15 residues. For the CDR3, the DNA is TGTGCCAGCAGCCTCGGGGGTAGCTTAACAGATACGCAGTATTTT. Its translation: CASSLGGSLTDTQYF.

The V and J genes are TRBV4-3 and TRBJ1-1; D unclear. This CDR3 has 15 residues. The germline CDR1 and CDR2 sequences are LGHNA and YSLEER. V dropped 0 bases and J dropped 5 bases, with 13 bases sitting between them. CDR3 nucleotides: TGCGCCAGCAGCCAAGATCAGTTTGGTGTAACTGAAGCTTTCTTT. This translates into CASSQDQFGVTEAFF.

The rearrangement joins TRBV9 to TRBJ2-3, with 14 nucleotides matching TRBD2. This CDR3 contains 15 residues. Germline lookup yields CDR1 SGDLS and CDR2 YYNGEE. With V trimmed by 3 bases and J by 5 bases, 2 bases remained unmatched. CDR3 loop: CASSEGLAGEDTQYF. CDR3 coding DNA: TGTGCCAGCAGCGAGGGACTAGCGGGAGAAGATACGCAGTATTTT.

A single count supports this clone. This chain joins TRBV11-1 and TRBJ1-1; no clear D. V shed 2 bases and J shed 5 bases, with 12 bases lying between them. Germline V gene data show CDR1 as SGHAT and CDR2 as FQDESV (reference sequence). This CDR3 region has 14 residues. CDR3 DNA sequence: TGTGCCAGCAGCTTATGGTCAGGCGATACTGAAGCTTTCTTT. Its translation: CASSLWSGDTEAFF.

This clone was recorded once. The chain employs TRBV24-1 and TRBJ2-7; D is possibly TRBD2 (5 bases). The CDR3 covers 13 residues. Germline V CDR1 and CDR2: KGHDR, SFDVKD. The ends were cut back, 3 bases at V and 4 bases at J, with 9 bases in the middle. CDR3 in amino acids: CATSDPRGYEQYF. The CDR3 DNA reads as TGTGCCACCAGTGATCCCCGAGGGTACGAGCAGTACTTC.

The chain employs TRBV7-3 and TRBJ2-5, with 10 bases matching TRBD2. The CDR3 is 15 residues long. V lost 5 bases to trimming and J lost 0 bases; unmatched junction nucleotides: 3. Germline CDR1 reads SGHTA; CDR2 reads FQGTGA. Written as DNA, the CDR3 is TGTGCCAGCAGCGAAACTAGCGGGGACCAAGAGACCCAGTACTTC. Its protein is CASSETSGDQETQYF.

The V and J genes are TRBV19 and TRBJ2-2, with 11 bases matching TRBD2. The CDR3 is 14 amino acids. Germline CDR1 is LNHDA and CDR2 is SQIVND (reference sequence). V was clipped by 5 bases and J by 8 bases; unmatched bases: 4. CDR3 protein: CASSPRLAGGELFF. The CDR3 nucleotides are TGTGCCAGTAGTCCAAGACTAGCGGGGGGGGAGCTGTTTTTT.

This clone has only a few counts. V and J are TRBV7-6 and TRBJ1-2; D ambiguous. CDR1 is SGHVS, CDR2 FNYEAQ, per germline. Deletions cut 1 base from V and 1 base from J, with 7 bases between. CDR3 length equals 14 residues. This CDR3 reads CASSLGGGNYGYTF. In DNA form, the CDR3 reads TGTGCCAGCAGCTTAGGCGGCGGTAACTATGGCTACACCTTC.

The chain carries TRBV6-5 and TRBJ1-3, with D tentatively TRBD1 (6 bases). This CDR3 has 15 residues. V lost 5 bases, J lost 0 bases, and 11 bases lay in between. The V gene's germline CDR1 is MNHEY and CDR2 SVGAGI. For the CDR3, the DNA is TGTGCCAGCAGTCCTACAGGGAGCTCTGGAAACACCATATATTTT. Its translation: CASSPTGSSGNTIYF.

The chain uses TRBV4-1 and TRBJ1-3; D is uncertain. The germline CDR1 and CDR2 sequences are MGHRA and YSYEKL. The CDR3 loop spans 15 amino acids. V shed 2 bases and J shed 4 bases, with 12 bases lying between them. CDR3 DNA sequence: TGCGCCAGCAGCCAATTTTTGGTGGGCGGAAACACCATATATTTT. Translating gives CASSQFLVGGNTIYF.

There are a few counts of this clone. The DNA for the CDR3 is TGTGCCAGTAGTATACAGGGGGGCAGTAACTATGGCTACACCTTC. This codes for CASSIQGGSNYGYTF. This sequence joins TRBV19 and TRBJ1-2, with TRBD1 matching over 7 bases. Germline V gene sequence: CDR1 LNHDA, CDR2 SQIVND (reference sequence). The CDR3 runs 15 residues. V trimming: 2 bases; J trimming: 1 base; junction bases outside the gene matches: 4.

J is TRBJ2-5 and V is TRBV12-3 or TRBV12-4; the D gene is possibly TRBD2 (5 bases). Trimming removed 6 bases from V and 4 bases from J, with 9 bases in between. CDR3 length equals 12 residues. CDR3 DNA: TGTGCCAGCAGAGCCGGGGTAGAGACCCAGTACTTC. Encoded protein: CASRAGVETQYF.

The V gene is TRBV6-4, the J gene TRBJ2-1; tentative D call: TRBD1 (6 bases). The germline V gene encodes CDR1 MRHNA and CDR2 SNTAGT. The CDR3 has 14 amino acids. V lost 3 bases and J lost 5, with 11 bases in between. CDR3 bases: TGTGCCAGCAGTGAGACAGGAACCCACAATGAGCAGTTCTTC. It yields the protein CASSETGTHNEQFF.

The chain joins TRBV28 to TRBJ2-7; 9 bases fit TRBD1. This CDR3 has 14 residues. CDR1 is MDHEN, CDR2 SYDVKM, per germline. The ends lost 4 bases at V and 0 bases at J; junction bases unmatched: 1. The CDR3 DNA is TGTGCCAGCAGTTGGGGACAGGGCTCCTACGAGCAGTACTTC. Translating gives CASSWGQGSYEQYF.

This chain links TRBV19 with TRBJ1-2; D ambiguous. This CDR3 contains 13 residues. CDR1 and CDR2 (germline): LNHDA, SQIVND (reference sequence). Between the trimmed V and J ends, which lost 5 bases and 8 bases, there was a span of 15 bases. CDR3 protein: CASSPPQASGYTF. DNA of the CDR3: TGTGCCAGTAGTCCCCCCCAGGCTTCCGGCTACACCTTC.

The chain links TRBV4-3 to TRBJ1-5, with TRBD1 identical over 8 bases. The CDR3 has 14 residues. Germline loops: CDR1 LGHNA, CDR2 YSLEER. After removal of 0 bases from V and 6 bases from J, the junction contained 1 base not matched to a gene. CDR3 sequence reads: CASSQETGVQPQHF. CDR3 DNA sequence: TGCGCCAGCAGCCAAGAGACAGGGGTTCAGCCCCAGCATTTT.

This chain's CDR3 is CASSLPRGRVTGELFF. The CDR3 coding sequence is TGTGCCAGCAGTTTGCCCAGGGGGCGGGTCACCGGGGAGCTGTTTTTT. This rearrangement joins TRBV28 to TRBJ2-2; 8 nucleotides match TRBD1. CDR1 is MDHEN and CDR2 is SYDVKM in the germline V gene. J was trimmed by 4 bases and V by 3 bases; bases with no gene match: 7. The CDR3 is 16 residues long.

A single count supports this clone. The chain carries TRBV7-9 and TRBJ2-1; tentative D call: TRBD1 (6 bases). The CDR3 covers 16 residues. Germline values: CDR1 SEHNR, CDR2 FQNEAQ (reference sequence). V lost 4 bases to trimming and J lost 0 bases, with 13 bases between them. DNA for the CDR3: TGTGCCAGCAGCTCTCGGACAGTGAGCTCCTACAATGAGCAGTTCTTC. It codes for CASSSRTVSSYNEQFF.

This chain connects TRBV18 to TRBJ1-6; D is unclear. This CDR3 has 13 amino acids. The germline V and J ends were trimmed by 3 bases and 10 bases, with 10 bases remaining between them. Germline V gene data show CDR1 as KGHSH and CDR2 as LQKENI. CDR3 region: CASSPYLESPLHF. CDR3 nucleotides: TGTGCCAGCTCACCGTATCTGGAGTCACCCCTCCACTTT.

The chain has TRBV18 and TRBJ1-5; 11 bases match TRBD1. The V segment lost 3 bases and the J segment 6 bases; nucleotides outside the gene matches: 4. Germline assignment: CDR1 KGHSH and CDR2 LQKENI. This CDR3 region has 15 residues. CDR3 in amino acids: CASSPGTGGTQPQHF. The CDR3 DNA is TGTGCCAGCTCACCCGGGACAGGGGGTACTCAGCCCCAGCATTTT.

Comments on this clone: The sample carries other DNA sequences with the same CDR3. V and J are TRBV6-5 and TRBJ1-6; 10 nucleotides agree with TRBD1. The germline gives CDR1 MNHEY, CDR2 SVGAGI. The CDR3 is made up of 14 amino acids. J was trimmed by 7 bases and V by 6 bases; bases with no gene match: 3. As DNA, the CDR3 is TGTGCCAGCAGGAGGGGACAGGGGAATTCACCCCTCCACTTT. Translating it yields CASRRGQGNSPLHF.

The J gene is TRBJ1-5, the V gene TRBV4-1, with D perhaps TRBD1 (6 bases). The length of the CDR3 is 15 residues. Germline assignment: CDR1 MGHRA and CDR2 YSYEKL. V was pared by 2 bases and J by 6 bases, with 14 bases between. This CDR3 is CASSQFPGVVQPQHF. The DNA of the CDR3 is TGCGCCAGCAGCCAATTCCCAGGGGTCGTTCAGCCCCAGCATTTT.

V and J are TRBV19 and TRBJ1-1; D unclear. This CDR3 has 16 residues. The V end was cut by 3 bases, the J end by 0 bases, with 14 bases between. Germline V gene data show CDR1 as LNHDA and CDR2 as SQIVND (reference sequence). The CDR3 DNA sequence: TGTGCCAGTAGTATCGCTTGGACTGCTCTGAACACTGAAGCTTTCTTT. Amino acids: CASSIAWTALNTEAFF.

Of note for this clone: The sample has other DNA sequences that encode this CDR3 too. The V call is TRBV11-2, the J call TRBJ2-7; 10 nucleotides line up with TRBD1. CDR1 and CDR2 (germline): SGHAT, FQNNGV. The CDR3 totals 14 residues. J gave up 3 bases and V 1 base, and 0 bases lay outside the gene matches. The CDR3: CASSLGTGGYEQYF. CDR3 coding DNA: TGTGCCAGCAGCTTAGGGACAGGGGGCTACGAGCAGTACTTC.

This chain joins TRBV6-6 and TRBJ1-5, with 8 nucleotides matching TRBD1. The CDR3 contains 14 residues. J was trimmed by 0 bases and V by 5 bases; bases with no gene match: 0. Germline CDR1 is MNHNY and CDR2 is SVGAGI (reference sequence). The CDR3 loop reads CASSDRGSNQPQHF. The CDR3 DNA reads as TGTGCCAGCAGTGACAGGGGTAGCAATCAGCCCCAGCATTTT.

This chain uses TRBV24-1 with TRBJ2-3; possible D gene TRBD2, 6 bases. The germline gives CDR1 KGHDR, CDR2 SFDVKD. This CDR3 has 15 residues. V was pared by 5 bases and J by 6 bases, with 17 bases between. CDR3 DNA: TGTGCCACCAGTGTGGAGCGGGCGGGGAGGGATACGCAGTATTTT. Its protein is CATSVERAGRDTQYF.

The V gene is TRBV27, the J gene TRBJ2-2; 8 positions match TRBD1. CDR1 MNHEY and CDR2 SMNVEV come from the germline V gene (reference sequence). The J segment lost 7 bases and the V segment lost 5 bases, leaving 6 bases of the junction unmatched. This CDR3 has 14 amino acids. The CDR3 DNA follows: TGTGCCAGCAGTGGCAGGGGGCGCGGCGGGGAGCTGTTTTTT. It specifies CASSGRGRGGELFF.

The chain couples TRBV7-2 to TRBJ2-5, with D possibly being TRBD2 (6 bases). The CDR3 runs 14 residues. CDR1 SGHTA and CDR2 FQGNSA come from the germline V gene. With 3 bases removed from V and 5 bases from J, the gap between germline ends came to 13 bases. In nucleotides, the CDR3 is TGTGCCAGCAGCTTGGGGGGAGTTCGTGAGACCCAGTACTTC. Amino acids: CASSLGGVRETQYF. The variable domain in full, with the rest retrieved from reference TRBV7-2 and TRBJ2-5, is GAGVSQSPSNKVTEKGKDVELRCDPISGHTALYWYRQSLGQGLEFLIYFQGNSAPDKSGLPSDRFSAERTGGSVSTLTIQRTQQEDSAVYLCASSLGGVRETQYFGPGTRLLVL.

The chain has TRBV9 and TRBJ2-3, with a tentative D call TRBD2 (5 bases). V lost 0 bases and J 4 bases, leaving 12 bases between the germline ends. Germline V CDR1 and CDR2: SGDLS, YYNGEE. The CDR3 covers 15 residues. The CDR3, as DNA: TGTGCCAGCAGCGTAGCTCGAGGGAACGCAGATACGCAGTATTTT. It specifies CASSVARGNADTQYF.